This is a list of T cell receptor beta chains from one sample in a study of blood T cell repertoires in COVID-19. The method was immunoSEQ multiplex PCR; TCRdb's version includes in-frame clones alone and lacks a portion of them. This table holds some 310,000 clones, roughly 84% found once. Sequencing was carried out using peripheral blood. The receptors shown here come from a man aged 45-65 years with active or convalescent COVID-19. Both conserved end residues are part of each CDR3.

>TRBV7-8|TRBJ2-7
CASSSGRDFLISYEQYF
>TRBV30|TRBJ2-7
CAWSVDRTAYEQYF
>TRBV11-2|TRBJ1-6
CASSQTLTGTSPLHF
>TRBV18|TRBJ1-1
CASSPGHGMNTEAFF
>TRBV18|TRBJ2-2
CASSPRGVHWELFF
>TRBV6-6|TRBJ1-5
CASIDGQGGQPQHF
>TRBV6-2/TRBV6-3|TRBJ2-7
CASSYLKPSDEQYF
>TRBV30|TRBJ2-3
CAWNLADTQYF
>TRBV11-2|TRBJ1-3
CATGSSGNTIYF
>TRBV6-5|TRBJ1-1
CASSYSSGGDTEAFF
>TRBV7-2|TRBJ2-7
CASSAQGLAGAFLF
>TRBV9|TRBJ1-1
CASSVAFSTEAFF
>TRBV14|TRBJ1-3
CASSQQTDSTIYF
>TRBV28|TRBJ1-2
CASNGAYGYTF
>TRBV2|TRBJ1-5
CASSFQNVNQPQHF
>TRBV19|TRBJ1-4
CASRFPGQGSNEKLFF
>TRBV9|TRBJ1-2
CASSVTGQGTLNYGYTF
>TRBV11-3|TRBJ2-7
CASSASSYSYEQYF
>TRBV2|TRBJ2-1
CASSYYNEQFF
>TRBV15|TRBJ2-7
CATSFPGQDSYEQYF
>TRBV2|TRBJ1-6
CASSENSESPLHF
>TRBV5-8|TRBJ1-5
CASSPRVNSNQPQHF
>TRBV7-9|TRBJ1-2
CASSLAAGDGYTF
>TRBV19|TRBJ2-1
CASSTRLAGGPDEQFF
>TRBV9|TRBJ2-1
CASSGRLAGDNEQFF
>TRBV2|TRBJ1-1
CASIRNTEAFF
>TRBV10-2|TRBJ2-4
CASRNERRGTIAKNIQYF
>TRBV3-1/TRBV3-2|TRBJ1-1
CASSPRGANTEAFF
>TRBV5-4|TRBJ2-1
CASSLDMASYNEQFF
>TRBV30|TRBJ1-6
CAWSYLGSYNSPLHF
>TRBV27|TRBJ1-1
CVGFFRGENTEAFF
>TRBV6-2/TRBV6-3|TRBJ2-7
CASSPQGTLREQYF
>TRBV6-1|TRBJ2-2
CASSAGRGGGPTGELFF
>TRBV6-4|TRBJ2-6
CASSPQATGANVLTF
>TRBV5-1|TRBJ2-1
CASSLVTGTSGSGTYNEQFF
>TRBV5-4|TRBJ1-3
CASSSPLGGSGNTIYF
>TRBV10-3|TRBJ2-1
CAIQELAGANEQFF
>TRBV5-6|TRBJ2-1
CASSFGTTRNEQFF
>TRBV28|TRBJ1-6
CASSLTGGWNSPLHF
>TRBV18|TRBJ1-2
CASSPAGGNYGYTF
>TRBV28|TRBJ2-5
CASRGRGETQYF
>TRBV10-3|TRBJ1-1
CAIKLGVNTEAFF
>TRBV9|TRBJ2-2
CASKFGAATIGGELFF
>TRBV6-5|TRBJ2-7
CASSYSLGQRYEQYF
>TRBV4-2|TRBJ2-7
CASSHGLAGSYEQYF
>TRBV9|TRBJ2-7
CASSKSSGGSYEQYF